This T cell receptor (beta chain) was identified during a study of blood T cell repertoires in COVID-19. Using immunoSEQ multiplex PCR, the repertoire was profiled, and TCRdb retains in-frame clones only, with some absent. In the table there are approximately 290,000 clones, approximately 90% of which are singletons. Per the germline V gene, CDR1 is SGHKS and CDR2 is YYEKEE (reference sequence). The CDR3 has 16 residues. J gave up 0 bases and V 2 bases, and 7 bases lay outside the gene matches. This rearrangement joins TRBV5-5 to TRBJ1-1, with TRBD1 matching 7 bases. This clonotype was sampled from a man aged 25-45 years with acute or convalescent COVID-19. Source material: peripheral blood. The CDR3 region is CASSFTGQRMNTEAFF. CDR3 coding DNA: TGTGCCAGCAGCTTCACGGGACAGAGGATGAACACTGAAGCTTTCTTT. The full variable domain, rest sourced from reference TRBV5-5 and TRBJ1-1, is DAGVTQSPTHLIKTRGQQVTLRCSPISGHKSVSWYQQVLGQGPQFIFQYYEKEERGRGNFPDRFSARQFPNYSSELNVNALLLGDSALYLCASSFTGQRMNTEAFFGQGTRLTVV.